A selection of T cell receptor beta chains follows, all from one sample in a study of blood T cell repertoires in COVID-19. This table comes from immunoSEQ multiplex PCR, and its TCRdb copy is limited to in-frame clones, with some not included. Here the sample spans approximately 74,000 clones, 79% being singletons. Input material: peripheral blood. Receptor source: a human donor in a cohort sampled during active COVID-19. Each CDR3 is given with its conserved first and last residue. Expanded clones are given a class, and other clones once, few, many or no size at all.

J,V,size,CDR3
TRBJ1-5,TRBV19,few,CASTEGQANNQPQHF
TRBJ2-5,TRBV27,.,CASSLSVEGKTQYF
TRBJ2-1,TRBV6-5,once,CASSYSSSGSLSEQFF
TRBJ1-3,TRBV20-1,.,CSARDITDLYF
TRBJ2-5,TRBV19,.,CASSTTGGGETQYF
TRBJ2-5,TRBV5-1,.,CASSLARGLETQYF
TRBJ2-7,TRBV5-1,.,CASSPGTSGGIYEQYF
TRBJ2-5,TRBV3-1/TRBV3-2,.,CASSQDLHGSQETQYF
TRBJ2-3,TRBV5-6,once,CASSSGLRSDTQYF
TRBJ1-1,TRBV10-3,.,CAIKRGGTEAFF
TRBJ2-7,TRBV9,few,CASSVELGRVDEQYF
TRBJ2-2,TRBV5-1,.,CASSSDRVTGELFF
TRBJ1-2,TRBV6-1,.,CASSEPGQGDGYTF
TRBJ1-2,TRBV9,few,CASSVAFYGYTF
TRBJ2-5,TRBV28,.,CASRSQTAGQQETQYF
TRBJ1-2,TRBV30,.,CAHDRNYGYTF
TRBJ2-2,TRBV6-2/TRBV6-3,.,CASSFVPGQRNTGELFF
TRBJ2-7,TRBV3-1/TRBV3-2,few,CASSQKQGWDEQYF
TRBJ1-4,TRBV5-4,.,CASSIGGESNEKLFF
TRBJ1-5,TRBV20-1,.,CSASSAEGAKPQHF
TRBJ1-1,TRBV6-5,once,CASESGTENTEAFF
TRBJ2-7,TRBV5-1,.,CASSLLGRGPYEQYF